The 20 T cell receptor beta chains in this list originate from one sample, sequenced in a study of T-cell memory formation after mild COVID-19 (dated by TCRdb to the early 2020s). The library was obtained by 5' RACE. TCRdb shows the sequencer as Illumina NovaSeq 6000. TCRdb reanalyzed the raw reads on its own, using fastp at Q25 for trimming and MiXCR for clone calling, and kept in-frame beta chains. When rows share a CDR3 protein, they turn into one entry using the most common DNA and genes. The sample table contains approximately 440,000 distinct CDR3 sequences; only one count was recorded for 20% of them. Jointly, the top ten make up around 8% of the sample. The specimen sequenced was PBMCs or a T cell subset sorted from them (not recorded which). These receptors were taken from an adult woman who had mild COVID-19 (a few samples of this study predate the infection). The sample titles of this study are shuffled in the database, so cell type and time point are left out; the donor was told from shared clones.

This clonotype was counted only a few times. The rearrangement links TRBV5-1 to TRBJ1-6; D not resolved. Between the trimmed V and J ends, which lost 0 bases and 6 bases, there was a span of 7 bases. CDR1 and CDR2 (germline): SGHRS, YFSETQ. CDR3 length: 14 residues. CDR3 sequence (DNA): TGCGCCAGCAGCTTGGTAACGGTTAATTCACCCCTCCACTTT. This translates into CASSLVTVNSPLHF.

The genes are TRBV19 and TRBJ1-1, with D maybe TRBD1 (6 bases). The CDR3 length is 16 residues. CDR1 is LNHDA and CDR2 is SQIVND in the germline V gene (reference sequence). V lost 6 bases and J lost 1, with 18 bases in between. This CDR3 is CASRPLPGQKNTEAFF. The CDR3 nucleotides read TGTGCCAGTAGGCCCCTTCCGGGACAAAAGAACACTGAAGCTTTCTTT.

The V gene is TRBV29-1, the J gene TRBJ1-1, with D perhaps TRBD1 (5 bases). V gave up 8 bases and J gave up 1 base, with 14 bases separating them. There are 13 residues in the CDR3. The germline V gene encodes CDR1 SQVTM and CDR2 ANQGSEA. CDR3 DNA: TGCAGCCTATGGGCGGGGGGGAACACTGAAGCTTTCTTT. As protein: CSLWAGGNTEAFF. Drawing the rest from reference TRBV29-1 and TRBJ1-1, the complete variable domain is SAVISQKPSRDICQRGTSLTIQCQVDSQVTMMFWYRQQPGQSLTLIATANQGSEATYESGFVIDKFPISRPNLTFSTLTVSNMSPEDSSIYLCSLWAGGNTEAFFGQGTRLTVV.

V is TRBV9 and J is TRBJ2-2, with 9 bases fitting TRBD2. Germline V gene data show CDR1 as SGDLS and CDR2 as YYNGEE. The CDR3 length is 16 residues. V gave up 6 bases and J gave up 7 bases; unmatched junction bases: 13. The CDR3 nucleotides read TGTGCCAGCACCTGGGGTAGCGGGGGTTTCAGCGGGGAGCTGTTTTTT. Its protein product is CASTWGSGGFSGELFF.

The chain recombines TRBV12-3 or TRBV12-4 with TRBJ2-1, with D unresolved. The CDR3 runs to 12 residues. V shed 5 bases and J shed 11 bases, with 13 bases lying between them. CDR3 protein: CASSRFGLKQFF. CDR3 DNA: TGTGCCAGCAGTCGGTTTGGCCTTAAGCAGTTCTTC.

This clonotype was recorded a few times. A clone one base away is much larger, so this may be a read error. The rearrangement uses TRBV7-9 and TRBJ2-1, with 7 bases that match TRBD1. CDR1 is SEHNR and CDR2 is FQNEAQ in the germline V gene (reference sequence). The CDR3 sequence is 15 residues long. With 4 bases clipped from V and 0 bases from J, the junction kept 3 bases outside the gene matches. The DNA for the CDR3 is TGTGCCAGCAGCTCGGGACAGACCTCCTACAATGAGCAGTTCTTC. Translation gives CASSSGQTSYNEQFF.

This clonotype was found a few times. The chain employs TRBV3-1 and TRBJ2-1; D is perhaps TRBD1 (5 bases). The CDR3 runs to 14 residues. The germline V gene encodes CDR1 LGHDT and CDR2 YNNKEL (reference sequence). With 5 bases removed from V and 4 bases from J, the gap between germline ends came to 12 bases. This chain's CDR3 is CASSTATGYNEQFF. For the CDR3, the DNA is TGTGCCAGCAGCACCGCCACAGGATACAATGAGCAGTTCTTC.

This clonotype was counted a few times. This sequence joins TRBV18 and TRBJ2-2; TRBD2 might be the D (5 bases). Per the germline V gene, CDR1 is KGHSH and CDR2 is LQKENI. The CDR3 extends over 14 amino acids. V was shortened by 2 bases and J by 9 bases, with 13 bases between the two germline ends. The CDR3 sequence is CASSPSAGSRELFF. The CDR3 DNA follows: TGTGCCAGCTCACCATCCGCGGGTTCAAGGGAGCTGTTTTTT.

There are a few counts of this clonotype. The gene calls are TRBV5-8 and TRBJ1-1; 9 bases fit TRBD1. The ends lost 3 bases at V and 4 bases at J; junction bases unmatched: 10. The CDR3 loop spans 16 amino acids. In germline, CDR1 is SGHTS, CDR2 YDEGEE. The CDR3 region is CASSSWGTGIGTEAFF. The CDR3 DNA sequence: TGTGCCAGCAGCTCCTGGGGGACAGGGATAGGCACTGAAGCTTTCTTT.

This clonotype was seen a handful of times. The V gene is TRBV3-1, the J gene TRBJ1-5, with a weak D call TRBD1 (5 bases). The CDR3 spans 16 residues. V shed 1 base and J shed 5 bases, with 15 bases lying between them. The germline V gene encodes CDR1 LGHDT and CDR2 YNNKEL (reference sequence). The CDR3 protein is CASSQAGAIDDQPQHF. The DNA of the CDR3 is TGTGCCAGCAGCCAAGCCGGGGCGATCGACGATCAGCCCCAGCATTTT.

This clonotype has more than one count but fewer than ten. The V call is TRBV29-1, the J call TRBJ2-1; D remains ambiguous. The CDR3 is 11 amino acids. Germline V gene sequence: CDR1 SQVTM, CDR2 ANQGSEA. Trimming took 7 bases from V and 7 from J, leaving 11 bases between them. As DNA, the CDR3 is TGCAGCGGTAACAAGGCAAATGAGCAGTTCTTC. It is translated as CSGNKANEQFF.

The genes are TRBV4-3 and TRBJ2-7, with 12 bases aligning to TRBD2. CDR3 length: 16 amino acids. CDR1 and CDR2 from the germline V gene are LGHNA and YSLEER. Trimming cost V 4 bases and J 0 bases; bases outside gene matches: 4. CDR3 loop: CASSLGTSGFSYEQYF. CDR3 in DNA: TGCGCCAGCAGCCTCGGGACTAGCGGGTTCTCCTACGAGCAGTACTTC.

The gene calls are TRBV2 and TRBJ2-1; 9 nucleotides match TRBD1. Trimming removed 4 bases from V and 3 bases from J; junction bases left unmatched: 7. This CDR3 region has 16 residues. The germline V gene has CDR1 SNHLY and CDR2 FYNNEI. CDR3 loop: CASSARTGDIYNEQFF. DNA for the CDR3: TGTGCCAGCAGTGCAAGGACAGGGGATATCTACAATGAGCAGTTCTTC.

The chain links TRBV4-3 to TRBJ2-7, with D tentatively TRBD2 (6 bases). V was trimmed by 0 bases and J by 5 bases, leaving 14 bases between them. CDR3 length equals 15 residues. Germline lookup yields CDR1 LGHNA and CDR2 YSLEER. The CDR3 coding sequence is TGCGCCAGCAGCCAAGATCCCGGGAGCGCTAACGAGCAGTACTTC. This gives the protein CASSQDPGSANEQYF.

The chain carries TRBV20-1 and TRBJ2-1; a weak D match, TRBD2 (6 bases). V gave up 1 base and J gave up 0 bases, with 16 bases separating them. CDR3 size: 17 residues. The germline CDR1 and CDR2 sequences are DFQATT and SNEGSKA (reference sequence). The CDR3 DNA sequence: TGCAGTGCTAGAGTAATTAGCGGAAAGAGCTCCTACAATGAGCAGTTCTTC. Translation: CSARVISGKSSYNEQFF.

The chain links TRBV28 to TRBJ2-7, with D possibly being TRBD2 (5 bases). Looked up from germline, CDR1 is MDHEN and CDR2 is SYDVKM. Trimming shortened V by 5 bases and J by 12 bases, and 20 bases separated the two germline ends. The CDR3 runs 13 residues. CDR3 sequence (DNA): TGTGCCAGCAGTCCGCCCCGGCAGGACGCGGGGTACTTC. It yields the protein CASSPPRQDAGYF.

The chain is built from TRBV3-1 and TRBJ2-7; no clear D gene. The germline V gene encodes CDR1 LGHDT and CDR2 YNNKEL (reference sequence). The CDR3 contains 13 residues. V shed 1 base and J shed 3 bases, with 7 bases lying between them. The CDR3 loop reads CASSQAQYYEQYF. The CDR3 coding sequence is TGTGCCAGCAGCCAAGCACAGTACTACGAGCAGTACTTC.

This clonotype was picked up a small number of times. The chain combines TRBV29-1 with TRBJ1-6; D call uncertain. V was cut by 4 bases and J by 5 bases, with 21 bases left in between. Germline V gene sequence: CDR1 SQVTM, CDR2 ANQGSEA. This CDR3 spans 17 amino acids. CDR3 sequence (DNA): TGCAGCGTTGTTAAGATAGGGAGGGTAATTGATAATTCACCCCTCCACTTT. Translation gives CSVVKIGRVIDNSPLHF.

This chain joins TRBV20-1 and TRBJ1-4; 10 bases align to TRBD1. From germline, CDR1 is DFQATT and CDR2 SNEGSKA (reference sequence). The CDR3 is made up of 12 amino acids. The junction had 2 bases not matched to a gene; V was cut back by 5 bases and J by 8 bases. CDR3 amino acids: CSAGQGGEKLFF. In DNA, the CDR3 is TGCAGTGCTGGACAGGGGGGAGAAAAACTGTTTTTT.

The rearrangement links TRBV6-2 or TRBV6-3 to TRBJ2-5; D perhaps matches TRBD1 (5 bases). Germline values: CDR1 MNHEY, CDR2 SVGEGT. V was shortened by 5 bases and J by 3 bases, with 10 bases between the two germline ends. CDR3 length: 13 amino acids. The CDR3 nucleotides read TGTGCCAGCAGTAAGCAGGGCAAAGAGACCCAGTACTTC. Translated: CASSKQGKETQYF.